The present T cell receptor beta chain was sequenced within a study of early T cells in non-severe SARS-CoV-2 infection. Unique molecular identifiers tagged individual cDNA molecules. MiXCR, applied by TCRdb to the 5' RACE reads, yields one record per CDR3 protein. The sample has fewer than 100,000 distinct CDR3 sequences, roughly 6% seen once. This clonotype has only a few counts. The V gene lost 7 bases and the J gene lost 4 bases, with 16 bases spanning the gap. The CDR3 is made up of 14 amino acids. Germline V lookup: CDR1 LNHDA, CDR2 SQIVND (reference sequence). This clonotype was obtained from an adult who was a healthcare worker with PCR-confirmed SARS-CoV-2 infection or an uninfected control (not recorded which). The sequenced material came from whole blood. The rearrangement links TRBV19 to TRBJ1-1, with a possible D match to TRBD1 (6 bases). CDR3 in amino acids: CASKGDAGSTEAFF. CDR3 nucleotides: TGTGCCAGTAAGGGGGACGCGGGAAGCACTGAAGCTTTCTTT.